The present T cell receptor beta chain was sequenced within a study of Ad26.COV2.S vaccination and SARS-CoV-2 variants. Study-level information: The donor belonged to the COV1001 Ad26.COV2.S trial arm. Participants got Ad26.COV2.S intramuscularly, once or twice 56 days apart.

Some clones are missing from TCRdb's copy, which holds only in-frame ones; the method was immunoSEQ multiplex PCR. This table holds about 320,000 clones, 70% to 90% found once. Germline loops: CDR1 SGHTA, CDR2 FQGNSA. The CDR3 is 13 residues long. The germline V and J ends were trimmed by 1 base and 2 bases, with 6 bases remaining between them. The treatment: 15 to 20 received Ad26.COV2.S at low or high dose, single or two shots; 5 received placebo; per-sample allocation not given. Day 63 following the first vaccine or placebo injection was when the samples were taken. The TCR originated in a person aged 18-60 years who received the Ad26.COV2.S COVID-19 vaccine or a placebo. The V gene is TRBV7-2, the J gene TRBJ2-7, with D unclear. Specimen: peripheral blood, collected in a trial of Ad26.COV2.S vaccine versus placebo. The CDR3 nucleotides are TGTGCCAGCAGCTTAGGAAGTACCTACGAGCAGTACTTC. Translation: CASSLGSTYEQYF.